This T cell receptor beta chain was observed in a study of CD8 T cells in acute hepatitis C reinfection (dated by TCRdb to the early 2020s). Background for the entire study: The study profiled the TCRbeta repertoire of CD8+ T cells specific for the HCV NS3-1073 epitope during acute infection and after viral clearance. Paired acute and follow-up samples were contributed by four of the spontaneous resolvers. On the study overall, not on this receptor specifically: Because bulk sequencing covered only the TCRbeta chain, the alphabeta pairing of public clonotypes could not be determined. Follow-up repertoires were not available for chronically infected subjects, because NS3-1073 specific cells were too rare to be sorted. Thirteen public clonotypes were identified irrespective of outcome, and one of the public clonotypes used V04-02/J02-02. It was rare for CDR3 sequences to be shared with other epitopes, and exact matching may have been limited by differing sequencing approaches. All groups showed preferential use of the TRBV04 and TRBV06 gene families, a pattern that overrepresentation in the naive pool did not explain. NS3-1073 specific repertoires were highly diverse, with no significant diversity differences between acute resolver, follow-up resolver and acute chronic samples.

Reading the label with the study, this specimen's time point is: naive CD8 control sorted from an acute-time-point sample. Enrolled in the Montreal Hepatitis C Cohort (HEPCO) in Canada, the donors were people who inject drugs, and these donors were followed every 3 months. Acute primary HCV infection was defined as a positive HCV RNA or antibody test that came after a negative test within the prior 24 weeks. Cells were surface stained with CD3, CD8 and CD45RO antibodies, and an aqua fixable dye was used to exclude dead cells. Among the cohort members were 7 or 8 spontaneous resolvers, with spontaneous resolution defined as HCV RNA clearance within 24 weeks. Once thawed from cryostorage, peripheral blood mononuclear cells underwent negative selection via the MACS CD8+ T cell Isolation Kit to obtain CD8+ T cells. A BD FACSAria II cell sorter was used to sort the cells. Compared with germline, V lacks 1 base and J lacks 9 bases; bases without a gene match: 13. Reading from cysteine to phenylalanine, the CDR3 counts 17 amino acids. The entry retains the CDR3 DNA only, 51 bases that are in frame from base 1. Per the germline V gene, SGHAT is the CDR1 and FQNNGV is the CDR2.

Genomic DNA was extracted from FACS-sorted cells, and TCRbeta chain sequencing was performed through the commercial immunoSEQ service. The paper's data handling went like this. The repertoire data were analyzed using ImmunoSEQ Analyzer software v3.0 and R v3.5.1. Sequences containing stop codons or out-of-frame rearrangements were removed, so only productive rearrangements were analyzed. The sequencing provider supplied the Simpson diversity, Shannon entropy, CDR3 length and nucleotide addition metrics. Based on frequency, clonotypes were placed into dominant, sub-dominant, low or lowest abundance groups, and clonotypes under 0.1% were left out of most analyses. A CDR3 amino acid clonotype was designated public if detected in at least two subjects at a cumulative frequency of at least 0.5%. TCRdb took over this immuneACCESS table, retaining in-frame rearrangements with V and J assigned. Such tables are incomplete; in checked studies, under half of the missing clones stem from an unresolved V gene, and the remainder is unexplained. V and J calls and clone size are given by that table; D and trimming were obtained from the DNA. For this sample the table gives fewer than 40,000 clones, of which approximately 85% were detected only once. About a tenth of the sample is in the top ten clones.

This clone showed up just once. Its antigen is currently not known. No per-base quality is available; no much larger clone lies one base away. Sequencing used naive CD8+ T cells from PBMCs. The intended sense of this specimen's cell subset or site label: sorted total naive CD45RO-negative CD8+ T cells. The sequence was obtained from a woman under 30 who spontaneously cleared hepatitis C infection. Rearrangement joined TRBV11-2 to TRBJ2-1; TRBD2 aligns with 9 central bases. The sequenced DNA: TGTGCCAGCAGCTTAGTAGGCGGGAGGGGGTTAGTAGGTGAGCAGTTCTTC. Translated, this gives CASSLVGGRGLVGEQFF.